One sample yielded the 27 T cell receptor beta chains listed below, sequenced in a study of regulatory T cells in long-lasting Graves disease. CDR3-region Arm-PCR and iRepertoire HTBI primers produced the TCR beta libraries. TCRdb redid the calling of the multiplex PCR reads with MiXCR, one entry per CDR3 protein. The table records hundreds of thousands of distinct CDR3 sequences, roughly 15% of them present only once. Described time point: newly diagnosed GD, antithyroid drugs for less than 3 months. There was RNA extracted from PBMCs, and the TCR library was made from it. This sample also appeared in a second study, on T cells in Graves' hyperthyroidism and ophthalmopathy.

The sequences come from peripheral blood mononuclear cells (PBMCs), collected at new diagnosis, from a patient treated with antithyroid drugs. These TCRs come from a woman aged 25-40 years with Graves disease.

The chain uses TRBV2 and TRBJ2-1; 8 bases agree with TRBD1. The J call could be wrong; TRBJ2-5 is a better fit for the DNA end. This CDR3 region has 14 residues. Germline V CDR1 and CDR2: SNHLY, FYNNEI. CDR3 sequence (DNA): TGTGCCAGCAGTTGGACAGGGCGTGGGGAGACCCAGTACTTC. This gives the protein CASSWTGRGETQYF.

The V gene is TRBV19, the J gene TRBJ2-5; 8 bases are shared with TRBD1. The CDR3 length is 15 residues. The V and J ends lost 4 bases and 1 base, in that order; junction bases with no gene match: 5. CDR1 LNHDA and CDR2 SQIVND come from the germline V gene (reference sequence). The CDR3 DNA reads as TGTGCCAGTAGTACCCTCGACAGGGGCCAAGAGACCCAGTACTTC. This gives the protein CASSTLDRGQETQYF.

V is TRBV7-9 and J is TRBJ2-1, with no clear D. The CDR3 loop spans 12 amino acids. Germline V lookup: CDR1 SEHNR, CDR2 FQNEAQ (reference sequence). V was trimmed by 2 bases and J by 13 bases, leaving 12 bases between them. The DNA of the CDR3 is TGTGCCAGCAGCTTAAAAGGTGAAGTACAGTTCTTC. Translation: CASSLKGEVQFF. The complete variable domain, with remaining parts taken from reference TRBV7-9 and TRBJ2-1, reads DTGVSQNPRHKITKRGQNVTFRCDPISEHNRLYWYRQTLGQGPEFLTYFQNEAQLEKSRLLSDRFSAERPKGSFSTLEIQRTEQGDSAMYLCASSLKGEVQFFGPGTRLTVL.

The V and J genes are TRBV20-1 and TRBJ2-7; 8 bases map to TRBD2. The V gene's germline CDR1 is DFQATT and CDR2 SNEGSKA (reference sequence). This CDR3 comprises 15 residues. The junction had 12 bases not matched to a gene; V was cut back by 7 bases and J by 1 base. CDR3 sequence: CSGASETSVSYEQYF. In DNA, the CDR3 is TGCAGTGGCGCCTCCGAGACTAGCGTTTCCTACGAGCAGTACTTC.

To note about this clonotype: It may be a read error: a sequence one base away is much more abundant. For the CDR3, the DNA is TGTGCCAGCAGCTTGGAGGGACGGAGGTACGAGCAGTACTTC. Amino acid sequence: CASSLEGRRYEQYF. The rearrangement links TRBV7-9 to TRBJ2-7, with D possibly TRBD2 on 6 matching bases. Trimming shortened V by 3 bases and J by 4 bases, and 13 bases separated the two germline ends. CDR1 SEHNR and CDR2 FQNEAQ come from the germline V gene (reference sequence). The length of the CDR3 is 14 residues. The variable domain in full, with the rest retrieved from reference TRBV7-9 and TRBJ2-7, is DTGVSQNPRHKITKRGQNVTFRCDPISEHNRLYWYRQTLGQGPEFLTYFQNEAQLEKSRLLSDRFSAERPKGSFSTLEIQRTEQGDSAMYLCASSLEGRRYEQYFGPGTRLTVT.

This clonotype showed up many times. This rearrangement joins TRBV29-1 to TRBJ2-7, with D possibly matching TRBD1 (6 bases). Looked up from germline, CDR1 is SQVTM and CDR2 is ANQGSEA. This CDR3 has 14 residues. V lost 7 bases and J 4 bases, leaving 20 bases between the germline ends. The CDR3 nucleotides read TGCAGCGCCAACGAGGACAGCGGCCCTTACGAGCAGTACTTC. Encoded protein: CSANEDSGPYEQYF.

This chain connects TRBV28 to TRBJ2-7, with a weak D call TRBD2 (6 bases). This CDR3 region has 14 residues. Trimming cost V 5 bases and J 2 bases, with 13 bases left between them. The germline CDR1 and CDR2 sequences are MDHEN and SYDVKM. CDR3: CASSRGGATYEQYF. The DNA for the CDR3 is TGTGCCAGCAGTCGGGGCGGGGCCACCTACGAGCAGTACTTC.

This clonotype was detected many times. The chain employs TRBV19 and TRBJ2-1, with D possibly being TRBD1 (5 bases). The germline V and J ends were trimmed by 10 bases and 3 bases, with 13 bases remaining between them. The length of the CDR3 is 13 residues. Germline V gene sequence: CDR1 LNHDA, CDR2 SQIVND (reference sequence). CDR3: CATNDRIYNEQFF. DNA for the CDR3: TGTGCCACGAACGACAGAATCTACAATGAGCAGTTCTTC. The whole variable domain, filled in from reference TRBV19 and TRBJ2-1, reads DGGITQSPKYLFRKEGQNVTLSCEQNLNHDAMYWYRQDPGQGLRLIYYSQIVNDFQKGDIAEGYSVSREKKESFPLTVTSAQKNPTAFYLCATNDRIYNEQFFGPGTRLTVL.

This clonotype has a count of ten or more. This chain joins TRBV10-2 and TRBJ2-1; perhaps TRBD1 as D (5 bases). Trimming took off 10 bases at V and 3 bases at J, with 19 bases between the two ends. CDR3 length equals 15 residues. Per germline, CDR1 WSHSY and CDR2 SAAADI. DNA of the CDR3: TGCGCCACCACCCCAGGGAAATGGGGCTACAATGAGCAGTTCTTC. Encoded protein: CATTPGKWGYNEQFF.

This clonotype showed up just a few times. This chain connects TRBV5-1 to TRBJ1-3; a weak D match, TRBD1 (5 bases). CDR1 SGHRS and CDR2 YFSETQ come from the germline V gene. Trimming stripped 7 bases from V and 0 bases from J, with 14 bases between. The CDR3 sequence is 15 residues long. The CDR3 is CASSTDPYSGNTIYF. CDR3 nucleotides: TGCGCCAGCTCGACAGACCCATACTCTGGAAACACCATATATTTT.

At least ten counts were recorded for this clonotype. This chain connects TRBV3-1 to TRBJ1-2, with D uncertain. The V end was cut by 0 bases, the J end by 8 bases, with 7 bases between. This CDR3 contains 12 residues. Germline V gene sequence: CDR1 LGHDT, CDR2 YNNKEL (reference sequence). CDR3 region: CASSQDQRGYTF. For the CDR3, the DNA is TGTGCCAGCAGCCAAGACCAAAGGGGCTACACCTTC.

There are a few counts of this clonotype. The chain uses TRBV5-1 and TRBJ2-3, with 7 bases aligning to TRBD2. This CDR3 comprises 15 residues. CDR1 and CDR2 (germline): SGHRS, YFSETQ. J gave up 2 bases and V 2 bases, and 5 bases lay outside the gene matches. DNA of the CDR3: TGCGCCAGCAGCTTAGCTAGCGGTATCACAGATACGCAGTATTTT. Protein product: CASSLASGITDTQYF.

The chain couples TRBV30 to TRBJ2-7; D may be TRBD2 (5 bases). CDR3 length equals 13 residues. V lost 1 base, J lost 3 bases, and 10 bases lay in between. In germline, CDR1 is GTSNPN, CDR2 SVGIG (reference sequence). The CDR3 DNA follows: TGTGCCTGGAGTGGAGGAGGAGGCTACGAGCAGTACTTC. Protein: CAWSGGGGYEQYF.

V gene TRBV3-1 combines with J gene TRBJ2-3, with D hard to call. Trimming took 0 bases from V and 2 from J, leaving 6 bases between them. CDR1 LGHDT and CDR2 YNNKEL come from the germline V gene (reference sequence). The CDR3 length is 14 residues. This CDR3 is CASSQEAFTDTQYF. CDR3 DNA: TGTGCCAGCAGCCAAGAAGCTTTCACAGATACGCAGTATTTT.

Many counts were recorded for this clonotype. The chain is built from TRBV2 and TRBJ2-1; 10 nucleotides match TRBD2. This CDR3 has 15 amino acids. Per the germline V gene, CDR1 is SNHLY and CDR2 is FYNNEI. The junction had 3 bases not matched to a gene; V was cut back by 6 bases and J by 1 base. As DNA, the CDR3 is TGTGCCAGCAGAAGCGGGAGGGGGTCCTACAATGAGCAGTTCTTC. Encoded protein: CASRSGRGSYNEQFF.

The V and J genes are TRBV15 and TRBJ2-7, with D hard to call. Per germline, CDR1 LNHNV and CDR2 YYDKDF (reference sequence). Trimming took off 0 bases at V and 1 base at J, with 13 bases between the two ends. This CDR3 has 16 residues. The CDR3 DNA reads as TGTGCCACCAGCAGAGAATTAGGAGACCCGTCCTACGAGCAGTACTTC. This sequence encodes CATSRELGDPSYEQYF.

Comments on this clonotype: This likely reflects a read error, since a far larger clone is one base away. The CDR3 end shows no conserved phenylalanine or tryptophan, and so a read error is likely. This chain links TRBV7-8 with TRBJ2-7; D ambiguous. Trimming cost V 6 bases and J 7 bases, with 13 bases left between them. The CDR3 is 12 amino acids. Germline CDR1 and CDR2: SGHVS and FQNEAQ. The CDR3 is CASSNLIWEQYS. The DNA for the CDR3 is TGTGCCAGCAGTAACCTCATATGGGAGCAGTACTCC.

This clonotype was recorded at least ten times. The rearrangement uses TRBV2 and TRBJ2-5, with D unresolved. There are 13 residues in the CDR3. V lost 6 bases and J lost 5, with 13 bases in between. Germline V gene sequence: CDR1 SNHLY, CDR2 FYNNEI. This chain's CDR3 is CASRLGFGETQYF. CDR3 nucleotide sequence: TGTGCCAGCAGGTTGGGCTTCGGCGAGACCCAGTACTTC.

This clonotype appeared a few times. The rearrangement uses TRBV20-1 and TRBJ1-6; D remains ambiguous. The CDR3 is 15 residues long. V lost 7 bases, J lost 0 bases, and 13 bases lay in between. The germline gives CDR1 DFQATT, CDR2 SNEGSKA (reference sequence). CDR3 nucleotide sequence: TGCAGTGGACGCAAACCGAGCTCCTATAATTCACCCCTCCACTTT. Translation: CSGRKPSSYNSPLHF.

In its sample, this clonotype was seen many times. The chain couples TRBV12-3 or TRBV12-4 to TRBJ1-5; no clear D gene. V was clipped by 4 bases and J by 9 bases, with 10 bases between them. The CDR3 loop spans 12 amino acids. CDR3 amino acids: CASSSTTRPQHF. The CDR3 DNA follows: TGTGCCAGCAGTTCGACTACTCGGCCCCAGCATTTT.

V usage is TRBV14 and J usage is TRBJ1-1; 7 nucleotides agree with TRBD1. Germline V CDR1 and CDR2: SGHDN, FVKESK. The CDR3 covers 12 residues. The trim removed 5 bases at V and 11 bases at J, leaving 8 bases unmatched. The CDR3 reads CASSFDRALAFF. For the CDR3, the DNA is TGTGCCAGCAGCTTCGACAGGGCACTTGCTTTCTTT.

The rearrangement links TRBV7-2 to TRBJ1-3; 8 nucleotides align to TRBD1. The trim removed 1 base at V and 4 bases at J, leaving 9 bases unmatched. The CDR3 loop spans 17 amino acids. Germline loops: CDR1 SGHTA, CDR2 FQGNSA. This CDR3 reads CASSLGPRGRAGNTIYF. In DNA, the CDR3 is TGTGCCAGCAGCTTAGGTCCCAGGGGGCGTGCAGGAAACACCATATATTTT.

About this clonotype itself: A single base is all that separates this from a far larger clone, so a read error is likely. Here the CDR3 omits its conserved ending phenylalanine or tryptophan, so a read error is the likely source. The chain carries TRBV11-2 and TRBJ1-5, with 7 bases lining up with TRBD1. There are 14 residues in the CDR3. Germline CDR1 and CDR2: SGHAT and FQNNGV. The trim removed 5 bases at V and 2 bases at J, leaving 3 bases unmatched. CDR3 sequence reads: CASSPGQGNQPQHS. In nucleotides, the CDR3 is TGTGCCAGCAGCCCTGGACAGGGCAATCAGCCCCAGCATTCT.

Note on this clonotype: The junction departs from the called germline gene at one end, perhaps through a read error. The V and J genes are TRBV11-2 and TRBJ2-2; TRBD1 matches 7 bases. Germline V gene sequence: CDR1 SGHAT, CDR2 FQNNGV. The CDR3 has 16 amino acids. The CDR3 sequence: CASSIRQGKGTEELFF. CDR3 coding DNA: TGTGCCAGCAGCATTCGACAGGGAAAAGGCACCGAGGAGCTGTTTTTT.

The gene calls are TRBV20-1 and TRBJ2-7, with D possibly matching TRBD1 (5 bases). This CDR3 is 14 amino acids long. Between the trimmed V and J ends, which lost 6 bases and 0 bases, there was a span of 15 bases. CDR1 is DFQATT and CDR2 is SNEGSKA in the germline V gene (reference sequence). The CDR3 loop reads CSAATGFSSYEQYF. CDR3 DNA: TGCAGTGCGGCTACAGGCTTTAGCTCCTACGAGCAGTACTTC.

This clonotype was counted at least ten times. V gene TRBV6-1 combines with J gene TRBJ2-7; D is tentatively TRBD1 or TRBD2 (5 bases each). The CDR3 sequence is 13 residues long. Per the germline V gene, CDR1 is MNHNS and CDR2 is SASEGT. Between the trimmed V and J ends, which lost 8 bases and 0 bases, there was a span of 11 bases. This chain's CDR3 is CASRGLDSYEQYF. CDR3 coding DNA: TGTGCCAGCCGGGGCCTCGACTCCTACGAGCAGTACTTC.

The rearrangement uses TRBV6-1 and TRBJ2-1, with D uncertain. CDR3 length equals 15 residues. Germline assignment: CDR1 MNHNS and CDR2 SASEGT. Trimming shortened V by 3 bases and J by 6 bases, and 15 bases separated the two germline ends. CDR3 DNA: TGTGCCAGCAGTGACGGAGCGCCCTCAATCAATGAGCAGTTCTTC. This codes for CASSDGAPSINEQFF.